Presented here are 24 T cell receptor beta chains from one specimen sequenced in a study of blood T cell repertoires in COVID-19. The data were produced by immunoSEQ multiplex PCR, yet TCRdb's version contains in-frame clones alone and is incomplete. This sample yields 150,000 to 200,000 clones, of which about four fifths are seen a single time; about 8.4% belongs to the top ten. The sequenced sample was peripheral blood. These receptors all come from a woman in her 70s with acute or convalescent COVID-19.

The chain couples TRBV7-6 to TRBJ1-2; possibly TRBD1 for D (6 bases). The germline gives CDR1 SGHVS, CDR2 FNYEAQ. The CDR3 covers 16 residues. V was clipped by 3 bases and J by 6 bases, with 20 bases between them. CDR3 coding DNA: TGTGCCAGCAGCTTGGGAGGGGGAGTAAGAAACAATGGCTACACCTTC. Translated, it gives CASSLGGGVRNNGYTF. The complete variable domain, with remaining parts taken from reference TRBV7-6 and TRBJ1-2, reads GAGVSQSPRYKVTKRGQDVALRCDPISGHVSLYWYRQALGQGPEFLTYFNYEAQQDKSGLPNDRFSAERPEGSISTLTIQRTEQRDSAMYRCASSLGGGVRNNGYTFGSGTRLTVV.

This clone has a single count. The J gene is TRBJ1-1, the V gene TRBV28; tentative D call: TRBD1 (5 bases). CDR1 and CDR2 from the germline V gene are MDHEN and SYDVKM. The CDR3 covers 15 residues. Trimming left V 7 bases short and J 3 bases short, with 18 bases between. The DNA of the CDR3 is TGTGCCAGCACCCAAAGCCGGCAGGGATACACTGAAGCTTTCTTT. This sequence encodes CASTQSRQGYTEAFF.

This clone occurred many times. This CDR3 reads CASSSRTGNEKLFF. The DNA of the CDR3 is TGTGCCAGTAGTTCCCGGACAGGGAATGAAAAACTGTTTTTT. The genes are TRBV19 and TRBJ1-4; TRBD1 matches at 8 bases. The CDR3 runs 14 residues. V lost 5 bases to trimming and J lost 5 bases; unmatched junction nucleotides: 4. Germline CDR1 and CDR2: LNHDA and SQIVND (reference sequence).

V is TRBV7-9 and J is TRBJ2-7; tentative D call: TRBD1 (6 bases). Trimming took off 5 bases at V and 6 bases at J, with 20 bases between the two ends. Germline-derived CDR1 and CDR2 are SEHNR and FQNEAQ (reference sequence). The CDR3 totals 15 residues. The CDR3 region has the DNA TGTGCCAGCAGCCCAACAGGGTGGGGTTACGGCGAGCAGTACTTC. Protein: CASSPTGWGYGEQYF.

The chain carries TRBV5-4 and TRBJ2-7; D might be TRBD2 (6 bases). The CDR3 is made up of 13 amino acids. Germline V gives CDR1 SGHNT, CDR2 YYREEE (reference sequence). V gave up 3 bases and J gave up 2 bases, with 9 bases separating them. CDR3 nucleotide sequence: TGTGCCAGCAGCTCAGCGGGTCCCTACGAGCAGTACTTC. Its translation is CASSSAGPYEQYF.

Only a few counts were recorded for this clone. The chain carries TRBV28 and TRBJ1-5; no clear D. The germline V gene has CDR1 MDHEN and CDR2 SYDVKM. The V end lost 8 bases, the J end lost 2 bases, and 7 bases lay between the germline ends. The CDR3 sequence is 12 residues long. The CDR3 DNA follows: TGTGCCAGCCACCCGGGCAATCAGCCCCAGCATTTT. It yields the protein CASHPGNQPQHF.

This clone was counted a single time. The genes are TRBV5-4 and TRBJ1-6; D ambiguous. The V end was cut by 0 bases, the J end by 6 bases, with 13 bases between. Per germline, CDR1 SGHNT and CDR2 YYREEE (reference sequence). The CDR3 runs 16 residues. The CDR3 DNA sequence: TGTGCCAGCAGCTTGGACTCGGGGTCCCGTAATTCACCCCTCCACTTT. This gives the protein CASSLDSGSRNSPLHF.

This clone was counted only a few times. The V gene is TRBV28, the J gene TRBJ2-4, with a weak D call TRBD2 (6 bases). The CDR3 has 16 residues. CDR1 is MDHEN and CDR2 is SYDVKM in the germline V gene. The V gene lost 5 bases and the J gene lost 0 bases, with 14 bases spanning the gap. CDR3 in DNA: TGTGCCAGCAGTACGGGACTTCCCATAGCCAAAAACATTCAGTACTTC. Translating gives CASSTGLPIAKNIQYF.

The CDR3 protein is CASSEGQGMNTEAFF. The CDR3 DNA follows: TGCGCCAGCAGCGAGGGACAGGGCATGAACACTGAAGCTTTCTTT. The J gene is TRBJ1-1, the V gene TRBV5-1, with 9 bases matching TRBD1. CDR3 length equals 15 residues. Looked up from germline, CDR1 is SGHRS and CDR2 is YFSETQ. V trimming: 4 bases; J trimming: 0 bases; junction bases outside the gene matches: 4.

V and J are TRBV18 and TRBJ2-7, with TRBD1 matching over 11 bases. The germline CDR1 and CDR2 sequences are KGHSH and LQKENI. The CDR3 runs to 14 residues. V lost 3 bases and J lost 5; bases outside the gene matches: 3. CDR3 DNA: TGTGCCAGCTCACCCGGACAGGGGGCGCACGAGCAGTACTTC. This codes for CASSPGQGAHEQYF.

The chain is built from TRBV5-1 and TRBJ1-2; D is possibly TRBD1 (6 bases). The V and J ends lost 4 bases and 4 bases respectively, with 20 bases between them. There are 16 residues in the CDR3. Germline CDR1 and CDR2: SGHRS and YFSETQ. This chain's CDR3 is CASSIQPGDRLYGYTF. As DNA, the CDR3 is TGCGCCAGCAGCATTCAACCAGGGGATAGGCTCTATGGCTACACCTTC.

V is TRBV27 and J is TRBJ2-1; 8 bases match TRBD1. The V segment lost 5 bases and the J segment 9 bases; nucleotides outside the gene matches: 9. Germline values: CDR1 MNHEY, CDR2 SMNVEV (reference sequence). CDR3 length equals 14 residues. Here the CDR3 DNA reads TGTGCCAGCAGTGACCCAAGGGACAGGCGTGAGCAGTTCTTC. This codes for CASSDPRDRREQFF.

CDR3 in amino acids: CASSLGGRTGLYEQYF. CDR3 bases: TGTGCCAGCAGCTTGGGGGGCCGGACAGGGCTCTACGAGCAGTACTTC. The V call is TRBV5-5, the J call TRBJ2-7; 8 nucleotides agree with TRBD1. The V segment lost 0 bases and the J segment 3 bases; nucleotides outside the gene matches: 8. This CDR3 spans 16 amino acids. Germline loops: CDR1 SGHKS, CDR2 YYEKEE (reference sequence). Full variable domain (missing parts from reference TRBV5-5 and TRBJ2-7): DAGVTQSPTHLIKTRGQQVTLRCSPISGHKSVSWYQQVLGQGPQFIFQYYEKEERGRGNFPDRFSARQFPNYSSELNVNALLLGDSALYLCASSLGGRTGLYEQYFGPGTRLTVT.

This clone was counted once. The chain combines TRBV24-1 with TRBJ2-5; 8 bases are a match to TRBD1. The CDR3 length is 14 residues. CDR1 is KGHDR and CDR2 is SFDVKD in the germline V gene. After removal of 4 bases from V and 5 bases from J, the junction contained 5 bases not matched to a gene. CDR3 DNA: TGTGCCACCAGTGACCAGGGGGCCGGGGAGACCCAGTACTTC. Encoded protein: CATSDQGAGETQYF.

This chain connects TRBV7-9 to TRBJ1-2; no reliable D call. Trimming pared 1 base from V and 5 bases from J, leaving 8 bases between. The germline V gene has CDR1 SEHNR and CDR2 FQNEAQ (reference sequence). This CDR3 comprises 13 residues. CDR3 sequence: CASSLELHYGYTF. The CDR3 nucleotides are TGTGCCAGCAGCTTAGAGCTCCATTATGGCTACACCTTC. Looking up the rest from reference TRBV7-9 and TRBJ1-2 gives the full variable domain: DTGVSQNPRHKITKRGQNVTFRCDPISEHNRLYWYRQTLGQGPEFLTYFQNEAQLEKSRLLSDRFSAERPKGSFSTLEIQRTEQGDSAMYLCASSLELHYGYTFGSGTRLTVV.

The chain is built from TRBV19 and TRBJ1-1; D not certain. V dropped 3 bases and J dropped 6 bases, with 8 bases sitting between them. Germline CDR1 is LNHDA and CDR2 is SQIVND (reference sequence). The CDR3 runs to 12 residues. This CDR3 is CASSIDLSEAFF. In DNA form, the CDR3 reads TGTGCCAGTAGTATCGACTTGTCTGAAGCTTTCTTT.

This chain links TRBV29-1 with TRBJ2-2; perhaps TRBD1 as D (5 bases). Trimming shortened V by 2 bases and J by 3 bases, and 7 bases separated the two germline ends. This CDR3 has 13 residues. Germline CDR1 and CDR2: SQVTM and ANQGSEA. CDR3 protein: CSVERQYTGELFF. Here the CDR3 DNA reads TGCAGCGTTGAACGACAGTACACCGGGGAGCTGTTTTTT.

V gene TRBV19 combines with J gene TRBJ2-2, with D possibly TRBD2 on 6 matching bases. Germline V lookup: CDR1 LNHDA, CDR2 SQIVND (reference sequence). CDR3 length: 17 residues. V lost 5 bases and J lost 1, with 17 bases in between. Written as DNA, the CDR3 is TGTGCCAGTAGTCTCCGCCGACTAGACGAGAACACCGGGGAGCTGTTTTTT. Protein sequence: CASSLRRLDENTGELFF.

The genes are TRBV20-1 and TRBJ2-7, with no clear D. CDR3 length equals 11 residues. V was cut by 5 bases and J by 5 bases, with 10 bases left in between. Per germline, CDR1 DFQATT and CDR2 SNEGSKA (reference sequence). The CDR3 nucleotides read TGCAGTGCTGTTGGCCGCCACGAGCAGTACTTC. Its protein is CSAVGRHEQYF.

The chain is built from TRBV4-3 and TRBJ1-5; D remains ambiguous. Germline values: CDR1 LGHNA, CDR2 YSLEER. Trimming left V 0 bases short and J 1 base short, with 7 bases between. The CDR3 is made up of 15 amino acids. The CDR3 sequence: CASSQEYRSNQPQHF. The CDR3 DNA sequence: TGCGCCAGCAGCCAAGAATATAGAAGCAATCAGCCCCAGCATTTT.

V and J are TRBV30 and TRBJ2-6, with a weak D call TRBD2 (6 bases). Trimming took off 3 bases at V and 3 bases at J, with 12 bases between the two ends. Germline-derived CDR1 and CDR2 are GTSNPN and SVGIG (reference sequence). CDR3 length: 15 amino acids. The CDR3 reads CAWSRKGGGANVLTF. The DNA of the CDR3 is TGTGCCTGGAGCCGTAAGGGAGGTGGGGCCAACGTCCTGACTTTC.

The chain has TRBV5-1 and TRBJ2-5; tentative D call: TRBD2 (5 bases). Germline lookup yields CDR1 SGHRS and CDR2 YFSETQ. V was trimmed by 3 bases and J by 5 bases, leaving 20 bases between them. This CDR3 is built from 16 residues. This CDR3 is CASSSPWGDLGETQYF. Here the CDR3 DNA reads TGCGCCAGCAGCTCCCCGTGGGGAGACCTCGGGGAGACCCAGTACTTC.

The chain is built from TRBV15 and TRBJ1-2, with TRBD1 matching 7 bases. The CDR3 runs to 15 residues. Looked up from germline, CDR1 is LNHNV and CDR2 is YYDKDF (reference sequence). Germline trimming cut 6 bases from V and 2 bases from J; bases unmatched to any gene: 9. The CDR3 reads CATRNPGTVNYGYTF. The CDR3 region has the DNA TGTGCCACCAGAAACCCCGGGACAGTAAACTATGGCTACACCTTC.

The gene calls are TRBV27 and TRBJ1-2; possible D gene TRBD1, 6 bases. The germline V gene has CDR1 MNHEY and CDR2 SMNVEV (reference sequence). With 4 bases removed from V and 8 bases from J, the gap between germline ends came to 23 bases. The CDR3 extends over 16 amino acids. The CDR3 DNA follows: TGTGCCAGCAGTTACCGGGGGATGGGAGGGGGTGGCGGCTACACCTTC. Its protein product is CASSYRGMGGGGGYTF.